The rows below give T cell receptor beta chains drawn from one sample of a study of preoperative IRX-2 immunotherapy in early breast cancer. Repertoires were generated with immunoSEQ multiplex PCR, while TCRdb's copy carries only in-frame clones and drops some. The data contain approximately 100,000 clones, roughly 90% of them singletons. The material sequenced was tumor tissue, taken after IRX-2 immunotherapy. Receptors were obtained from a human donor with breast cancer. The CDR3 runs from the conserved cysteine through the conserved F or W. The D gene is left open where the match is weak. The size field is filled for only some rows; it gives once, few, many or a size class.

v_gene	j_gene	abundance	d_gene	CDR3aa	CDR3nt
TRBV6-8	TRBJ1-1	-	-	CASSYTGKGAFF	TGTGCCAGCAGTTACACAGGGAAGGGGGCTTTCTTT
TRBV7-4	TRBJ2-3	-	-	CASRQISTDTQYF	TGTGCCAGCAGACAGATCAGCACAGATACGCAGTATTTT
TRBV18	TRBJ1-4	once	-	CASSRTRSTNEKLFF	TGTGCCAGCTCCCGCACACGATCAACTAATGAAAAACTGTTTTTT
TRBV23-1	TRBJ2-7	-	-	CASSSSFGGSYEQYF	TGCGCCAGCAGCTCAAGTTTCGGGGGTTCCTACGAGCAGTACTTC
TRBV8-2	TRBJ1-5	-	-	CASSFVGGAEVSNQPQHF	TGTGCCAGCAGTTTCGTTGGGGGAGCGGAGGTCAGCAATCAGCCCCAGCATTTT
TRBV28	TRBJ1-5	-	-	CASSRHRVDIKPQHF	TGTGCCAGCAGTCGACACAGGGTCGACATCAAGCCCCAGCATTTT
TRBV6-7	TRBJ1-1	-	-	CASTSFERTEAFF	TGTGCCAGCACTTCATTTGAACGCACTGAAGCTTTCTTT
TRBV6-7	TRBJ2-1	-	TRBD1	CASMRQGSYNEQFF	TGTGCCAGCATGCGACAGGGCTCCTACAATGAGCAGTTCTTC
TRBV14	TRBJ2-1	-	TRBD1	CASSPHGTGRQFF	TGTGCCAGCAGCCCCCACGGGACAGGGCGTCAGTTCTTC
TRBV12-5	TRBJ2-4	once	-	CASGSQGNIQYF	TGTGCTAGTGGTTCGCAGGGTAACATTCAGTACTTC
TRBV19	TRBJ2-7	-	TRBD1	CASSPTGSLYEQYF	TGTGCCAGTAGTCCGACAGGGTCTCTCTACGAGCAGTACTTC
TRBV28	TRBJ2-4	-	-	CASALGGNIQYF	TGTGCCAGCGCCCTGGGAGGAAACATTCAGTACTTC
TRBV6-8	TRBJ2-2	once	-	CASNQDGANTGELFF	TGTGCCAGCAACCAAGACGGCGCGAACACCGGGGAGCTGTTTTTT
TRBV5-1	TRBJ1-1	once	-	CASSLVGAHTEAFF	TGCGCCAGCAGCTTGGTTGGGGCGCACACTGAAGCTTTCTTT
TRBV18	TRBJ2-1	-	TRBD2	CASSPTSGLAGVVEQFF	TGTGCCAGCTCACCAACATCGGGACTAGCGGGAGTGGTTGAGCAGTTCTTC
TRBV7-6	TRBJ2-6	-	TRBD1	CASSQMKTGKGANVLTF	TGTGCCAGCAGCCAGATGAAGACAGGGAAAGGGGCCAACGTCCTGACTTTC
TRBV11-3	TRBJ2-5	few	-	CASSLNRAEEETQYF	TGTGCCAGCAGCTTAAACAGGGCGGAAGAAGAGACCCAGTACTTC
TRBV29-1	TRBJ2-6	-	TRBD1	CSVEGTAGANVLTF	TGCAGCGTTGAGGGGACAGCCGGGGCCAACGTCCTGACTTTC
TRBV5-1	TRBJ2-2	-	-	CASSLDRTNTGELFF	TGCGCCAGCAGCTTGGACAGGACGAACACCGGGGAGCTGTTTTTT
TRBV18	TRBJ1-5	-	-	CASSPSLGGSNQPQHF	TGTGCCAGCTCACCCTCTTTGGGAGGTAGCAATCAGCCCCAGCATTTT
TRBV19	TRBJ2-6	-	-	CASSTGTSGANVLTF	TGTGCCAGTAGTACAGGAACGTCTGGGGCCAACGTCCTGACTTTC
TRBV5-1	TRBJ1-2	-	-	CASSLGETVNYGYTF	TGCGCCAGCAGCTTGGGGGAGACAGTTAACTATGGCTACACCTTC
TRBV11-3	TRBJ2-7	-	TRBD1	CASRKPGQGFHEQYF	TGTGCCAGCAGAAAACCGGGACAGGGGTTCCACGAGCAGTACTTC
TRBV6-8	TRBJ1-3	-	-	CATGQSGNTIYF	TGTGCCACCGGACAGTCCGGAAACACCATATATTTT
TRBV28	TRBJ2-1	-	-	CASGLTGKVAGRQFF	TGTGCCAGCGGACTTACAGGGAAGGTGGCCGGGAGGCAGTTCTTC
TRBV7-7	TRBJ2-1	-	-	CASSLNPGRDGEQFF	TGTGCCAGCAGCTTAAATCCCGGGCGGGACGGGGAGCAGTTCTTC
TRBV7-7	TRBJ1-5	-	-	CASSLRGGDQPQHF	TGTGCCAGCAGTTTGAGGGGAGGAGATCAGCCCCAGCATTTT
TRBV28	TRBJ2-2	-	-	CASSGSAGELFF	TGTGCCAGCAGCGGATCCGCCGGGGAGCTGTTTTTT
TRBV29-1	TRBJ2-2	-	-	CSVGLGRGNTGELFF	TGCAGCGTTGGCCTTGGCAGGGGAAACACCGGGGAGCTGTTTTTT
TRBV30	TRBJ1-2	-	-	CAWRQAGSNYGYTF	TGTGCCTGGAGGCAGGCAGGGTCTAACTATGGCTACACCTTC
TRBV11-3	TRBJ2-7	-	TRBD2	CASSPRREGVYEQYF	TGTGCCAGCAGCCCCAGGCGGGAGGGGGTCTACGAGCAGTACTTC